This is a list of T cell receptor beta chains from one sample in a study of cytotoxic CD8 clonotypes in ibrutinib-treated CLL. Here immunoSEQ multiplex PCR was the method, and the copy in TCRdb shows in-frame clones only, minus some. The repertoire holds about 140,000 clones, with more than 70% as singletons. Material: PBMCs, obtained after 36 months of ibrutinib treatment. The receptors were sampled from a human donor with chronic lymphocytic leukemia. The CDR3 runs from the conserved cysteine through the conserved F or W. A D gene is named only where the DNA matches it firmly. Part of the rows lack a size; the others show once, few, many or a class for expanded clones.

V,size,D,J,CDR3,DNA
TRBV4-2,-,TRBD2,TRBJ2-1,CASSLLLAGWGNEQFF,TGTGCCAGCAGCTTACTACTAGCGGGATGGGGCAATGAGCAGTTCTTC
TRBV7-9,once,-,TRBJ1-2,CASSTPGGRVSGYTF,TGTGCCAGCAGCACACCCGGGGGCAGGGTAAGCGGCTACACCTTC
TRBV7-2,-,TRBD1,TRBJ2-7,CASSFQGAGTSEQYF,TGTGCCAGCAGCTTCCAGGGGGCTGGGACTTCCGAGCAGTACTTC
TRBV30,-,-,TRBJ1-6,CAWALAGSSPLHF,TGTGCCTGGGCCCTAGCGGGGTCTTCACCCCTCCACTTT
TRBV28,-,-,TRBJ1-1,CASSLDGNTEAFF,TGTGCCAGCAGTTTAGACGGGAACACTGAAGCTTTCTTT
TRBV25-1,-,-,TRBJ2-1,CASSAHYRGHNEQFF,TGTGCCAGCAGTGCTCACTATAGGGGCCACAATGAGCAGTTCTTC
TRBV19,-,-,TRBJ1-5,CASRPGGWNQPQHF,TGTGCCAGTCGCCCGGGGGGATGGAATCAGCCCCAGCATTTT
TRBV18,-,-,TRBJ2-7,CASSPATDAYEQYF,TGTGCCAGCTCACCCGCGACAGATGCCTACGAGCAGTACTTC
TRBV28,once,-,TRBJ1-1,CASSSYYGRRNTEAFF,TGTGCCAGCAGTTCCTACTACGGACGGAGGAACACTGAAGCTTTCTTT
TRBV7-8,-,-,TRBJ2-5,CASSLAPVIQETQYF,TGTGCCAGCAGCTTAGCGCCCGTTATACAAGAGACCCAGTACTTC
TRBV15,-,-,TRBJ1-6,CATSRQQENSPLHF,TGTGCCACCAGCCGACAACAGGAGAATTCACCCCTCCACTTT
TRBV28,-,-,TRBJ2-7,CASSLGGLYEQYF,TGTGCCAGCAGTTTGGGCGGACTCTACGAGCAGTACTTC
TRBV14,-,-,TRBJ2-7,CASSQGALPTKQYF,TGTGCCAGCAGCCAAGGGGCCCTTCCTACGAAGCAGTACTTC
TRBV19,-,TRBD1,TRBJ2-3,CASSKGATDTQYF,TGTGCCAGTAGTAAGGGGGCCACAGATACGCAGTATTTT
TRBV10-2,-,TRBD1,TRBJ1-6,CASSGFTRTGQNSPLHF,TGCGCCAGCAGTGGGTTTACTAGGACAGGGCAAAATTCACCCCTCCACTTT